This T cell receptor beta chain derives from a study of T cell responses to AZD1222 COVID-19 vaccine. Study results and limitations: White British donors predominated, females outnumbered males, and clonal diversity was possibly underestimated. Among vaccine-associated CD4 TCRs, coverage spanned spike, with dominance at 160-218 and 743-854. No day 14 peak samples; only post-peak repertoires were characterized.

As concerns this clone: Its antigen is as yet unknown.

V shed 5 bases and J shed 11 bases, with 19 bases lying between them. The CDR3 extends over 14 amino acids. Germline assignment: CDR1 MDHEN and CDR2 SYDVKM. Assay: immunoSEQ multiplex PCR; the TCRdb copy retains only in-frame clones and omits some. The repertoire has about 94,000 clones, 85% of them found once; the top ten carry 4.5%. This receptor was obtained from an adult who received the AZD1222 COVID-19 vaccine. The sequenced sample was peripheral blood, obtained 28 days after the second AZD1222 dose. The chain links TRBV28 to TRBJ1-5; TRBD1 might be the D (5 bases). DNA for the CDR3: TGTGCCAGCAGTCGTAGCGGGGGGATTCGAGCCCAGCATTTT. Translation gives CASSRSGGIRAQHF. Filled out from reference TRBV28 and TRBJ1-5, the complete variable domain reads DVKVTQSSRYLVKRTGEKVFLECVQDMDHENMFWYRQDPGLGLRLIYFSYDVKMKEKGDIPEGYSVSREKKERFSLILESASTNQTSMYLCASSRSGGIRAQHFGDGTRLSIL.